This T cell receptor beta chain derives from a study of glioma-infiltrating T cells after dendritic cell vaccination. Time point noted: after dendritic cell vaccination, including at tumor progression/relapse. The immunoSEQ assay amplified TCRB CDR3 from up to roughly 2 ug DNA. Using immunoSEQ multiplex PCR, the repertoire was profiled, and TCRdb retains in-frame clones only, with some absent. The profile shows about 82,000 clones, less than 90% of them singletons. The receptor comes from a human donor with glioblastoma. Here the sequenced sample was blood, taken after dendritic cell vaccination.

The CDR3 reads CASRSGGVAYNEQFF. DNA for the CDR3: TGTGCCAGCAGGAGCGGGGGGGTGGCCTACAATGAGCAGTTCTTC. The chain carries TRBV5-6 and TRBJ2-1, with 10 positions matching TRBD2. The CDR3 consists of 15 residues. CDR1 and CDR2 (germline): SGHDT, YYEEEE. V shed 5 bases and J 2 bases; nucleotides not matched to a gene: 4.